The text below deals with one T cell receptor (beta chain). This entry is derived from a study of blood T cell repertoires in COVID-19. Study overall: The United States, Italy and Spain supplied acute and convalescent COVID-19 samples. T cells, B-cell-depleted T cells, or PBMCs supplied cDNA or gDNA.

Source study methods: Estimation of nucleated cell counts relied on the amplification of reference gene primers. The protocol was immunoSEQ multiplex PCR, while the TCRdb copy is restricted to in-frame clones and leaves out a portion. The D gene and trimming were derived from the DNA, and the V and J assignments and clone size from that table. This sample yields 220,000 or so clones, of which approximately 82% are seen a single time; 1.9% belongs to the top ten. The CDR3 sequence is 13 residues long. Trimming removed 3 bases from V and 9 bases from J, with 12 bases in between. CDR1 and CDR2 (germline): MDHEN, SYDVKM.

The sequencing sample was made of peripheral blood. The TCR originated in a woman older than 75 with acute or convalescent COVID-19. V gene TRBV28 combines with J gene TRBJ2-1, with D possibly TRBD2 on 5 matching bases. This CDR3 is CASSLTGNGEQFF. CDR3 in DNA: TGTGCCAGCAGTTTGACGGGGAACGGTGAGCAGTTCTTC.